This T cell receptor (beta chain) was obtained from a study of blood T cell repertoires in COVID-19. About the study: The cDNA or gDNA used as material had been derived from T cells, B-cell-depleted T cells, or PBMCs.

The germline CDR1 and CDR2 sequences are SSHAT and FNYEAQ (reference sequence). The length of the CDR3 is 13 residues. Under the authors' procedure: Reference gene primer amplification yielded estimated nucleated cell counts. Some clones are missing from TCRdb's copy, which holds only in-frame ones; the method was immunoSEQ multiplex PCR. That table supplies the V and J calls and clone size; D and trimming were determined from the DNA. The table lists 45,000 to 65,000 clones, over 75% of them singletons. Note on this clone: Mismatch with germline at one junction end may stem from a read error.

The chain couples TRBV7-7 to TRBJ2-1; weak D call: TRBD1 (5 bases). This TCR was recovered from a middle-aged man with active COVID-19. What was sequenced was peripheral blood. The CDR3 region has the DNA TGTGCTAGCAGCTTAGAAGGGGTGGGGGAGCAGTTCTTC. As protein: CASSLEGVGEQFF.